One and the same sample provided the 23 T cell receptor beta chains below, sequenced in a study of T cell repertoires in cytomegalovirus infection. TCRdb ran MiXCR on the reads and lists one entry per CDR3 protein. Of hundreds of thousands of distinct CDR3 sequences listed, less than 35% were seen once; the top ten hold around 11%. What these receptors recognize is not known. The sample here was cultured CD8+ T cells from PBMCs, taken from culture after CMV antigen stimulation. These receptor sequences come from a human donor in good health (CMV status not recorded). Some clones in this sample may be carry-over from other donors' samples.

Notes on this clonotype: Possible read error: a much larger clone is one base away. CDR3 loop: CASSLDRFSGNTVYF. For the CDR3, the DNA is TGTGCCAGCAGCTTAGACAGATTCTCTGGAAACACCGTATATTTT. The chain recombines TRBV7-6 with TRBJ1-3; D not certain. Germline V lookup: CDR1 SGHVS, CDR2 FNYEAQ. CDR3 length equals 15 residues.

This clonotype was observed at least ten times. V gene TRBV12-3 or TRBV12-4 combines with J gene TRBJ2-1; 15 nucleotides align to TRBD2. The trim removed 6 bases at V and 0 bases at J, leaving 9 bases unmatched. The CDR3 loop spans 19 amino acids. This CDR3 is CASSPGTSGGTSSYNEQFF. The DNA for the CDR3 is TGTGCCAGCAGCCCCGGGACTAGCGGGGGGACGAGCTCCTACAATGAGCAGTTCTTC.

This chain connects TRBV6-5 to TRBJ1-2; no reliable D call. The CDR3 extends over 13 amino acids. Trimming removed 2 bases from V and 3 bases from J, with 7 bases in between. Germline-derived CDR1 and CDR2 are MNHEY and SVGAGI. The CDR3 DNA sequence: TGTGCCAGCAGTTACGAGCCTTACTATGGCTACACCTTC. This encodes CASSYEPYYGYTF.

This clonotype occurred many times. The V call is TRBV7-2, the J call TRBJ1-2; TRBD1 might be the D (6 bases). Trimming cost V 6 bases and J 2 bases, with 16 bases left between them. The CDR3 loop spans 15 amino acids. CDR1 SGHTA and CDR2 FQGNSA come from the germline V gene. As DNA, the CDR3 is TGTGCCAGCAGTCGAGCCAAAGGACAGAACTATGGCTACACCTTC. Its protein product is CASSRAKGQNYGYTF.

The chain links TRBV6-6 to TRBJ1-5; D call uncertain. Germline CDR1 and CDR2: MNHNY and SVGAGI (reference sequence). This CDR3 is built from 14 residues. The V end lost 2 bases, the J end lost 4 bases, and 9 bases lay between the germline ends. DNA of the CDR3: TGTGCCAGCAGTTACGGGTCTGGAAATCAGCCCCAGCATTTT. Translated: CASSYGSGNQPQHF.

J is TRBJ1-5 and V is TRBV6-6; no firm D call. With 5 bases removed from V and 2 bases from J, the gap between germline ends came to 7 bases. The CDR3 extends over 13 amino acids. In germline, CDR1 is MNHNY, CDR2 SVGAGI (reference sequence). CDR3 in DNA: TGTGCCAGCAGTGACCGCCGCAATCAGCCCCAGCATTTT. Encoded protein: CASSDRRNQPQHF.

This clonotype has only a few counts. This chain's CDR3 is CASSPTSGGRTQYF. The CDR3, as DNA: TGTGCCAGCAGCCCGACTAGCGGGGGTAGGACCCAGTACTTC. The V call is TRBV12-3 or TRBV12-4, the J call TRBJ2-5; TRBD2 aligns across 12 bases. This CDR3 spans 14 amino acids. The V gene end was trimmed by 6 bases and the J gene end by 7 bases; junction bases not matched to a gene: 6.

This clonotype was counted once. At one of its ends the junction is not consistent with the germline gene, which may arise from a read error. The genes are TRBV7-6 and TRBJ1-1; D is unclear. Germline V gene lookup returns CDR1 SGHVS and CDR2 FNYEAQ. The CDR3 has 15 amino acids. The DNA for the CDR3 is TGTGTCAGCAGCTTACCAACAGACTTGAACACTGAAGCTTTCTTT. It codes for CVSSLPTDLNTEAFF.

There are a few counts of this clonotype. This CDR3 is CASSPTGLEQYV. As DNA, the CDR3 is TGTGCCAGCAGTCCGACAGGGCTCGAGCAGTACGTC. The J gene is TRBJ2-7, the V gene TRBV12-3 or TRBV12-4, with TRBD1 matching over 7 bases. The CDR3 length is 12 residues. The J segment lost 6 bases and the V segment lost 5 bases, leaving 4 bases of the junction unmatched.

The V gene is TRBV25-1, the J gene TRBJ2-3, with D unresolved. V was cut by 2 bases and J by 6 bases, with 9 bases left in between. Germline V gene data show CDR1 as MGHDK and CDR2 as SYGVNS. The CDR3 extends over 13 amino acids. The CDR3: CASSEIRPDTQYF. CDR3 bases: TGTGCCAGCAGTGAAATCCGCCCGGATACGCAGTATTTT.

The chain is built from TRBV6-5 and TRBJ2-5, with no clear D. V shed 2 bases and J shed 7 bases, with 14 bases lying between them. This CDR3 spans 14 amino acids. Germline assignment: CDR1 MNHEY and CDR2 SVGAGI. The CDR3 nucleotides are TGTGCCAGCAGTTACGAGGCCTCATCGGGGACCCAGTACTTC. Translation gives CASSYEASSGTQYF.

The chain is built from TRBV6-2 or TRBV6-3 and TRBJ2-5; 10 nucleotides match TRBD2. Germline V CDR1 and CDR2: MNHEY, SVGEGT. The V and J ends lost 6 bases and 4 bases, in that order; junction bases with no gene match: 8. The CDR3 has 15 amino acids. The CDR3 DNA sequence: TGTGCCAGCAGGAGCGGGGGGGCCGTAGGAGAGACCCAGTACTTC. It yields the protein CASRSGGAVGETQYF.

V usage is TRBV12-5 and J usage is TRBJ1-1; D is uncertain. V was cut by 4 bases and J by 5 bases, with 11 bases left in between. CDR1 and CDR2 (germline): LGHNT, FRNRAP. This CDR3 is built from 13 residues. The CDR3 region has the DNA TGTGCTAGTGGTTGGACTTCGGTGACTGAAGCTTTCTTT. This encodes CASGWTSVTEAFF.

This sequence joins TRBV7-9 and TRBJ2-1, with TRBD1 matching 9 bases. The CDR3 length is 16 residues. CDR1 and CDR2 from the germline V gene are SEHNR and FQNEAQ (reference sequence). V lost 4 bases, J lost 6 bases, and 10 bases stayed unmatched. The CDR3 sequence is CASSSSPGQGSNEQFF. The CDR3 region has the DNA TGTGCCAGCAGCTCCTCCCCGGGACAGGGAAGCAATGAGCAGTTCTTC. The whole variable domain, filled in from reference TRBV7-9 and TRBJ2-1, reads DTGVSQNPRHKITKRGQNVTFRCDPISEHNRLYWYRQTLGQGPEFLTYFQNEAQLEKSRLLSDRFSAERPKGSFSTLEIQRTEQGDSAMYLCASSSSPGQGSNEQFFGPGTRLTVL.

This clonotype has only a few counts. V and J are TRBV6-1 and TRBJ1-5; a weak D match, TRBD1 (6 bases). CDR1 MNHNS and CDR2 SASEGT come from the germline V gene. Trimming removed 5 bases at V and 2 bases at J, with 13 bases between. The CDR3 length is 15 residues. DNA for the CDR3: TGTGCCAGCAGTCGGCGCCGACAGGGCAATCAGCCCCAGCATTTT. This gives the protein CASSRRRQGNQPQHF.

This clonotype was picked up many times. The chain couples TRBV7-8 to TRBJ2-7, with D perhaps TRBD2 (6 bases). Germline V gives CDR1 SGHVS, CDR2 FQNEAQ. Trimming shortened V by 1 base and J by 7 bases, and 14 bases separated the two germline ends. The CDR3 has 14 amino acids. CDR3 sequence reads: CASSLGGKAGEQYF. CDR3 sequence (DNA): TGTGCCAGCAGCTTAGGGGGGAAAGCGGGTGAGCAGTACTTC.

The chain is built from TRBV27 and TRBJ2-5; D gene ambiguous. The germline CDR1 and CDR2 sequences are MNHEY and SMNVEV (reference sequence). The CDR3 runs 13 residues. V was shortened by 3 bases and J by 0 bases, with 5 bases between the two germline ends. The CDR3 is CASSFNHQETQYF. CDR3 DNA: TGTGCCAGCAGTTTTAACCACCAAGAGACCCAGTACTTC.

This clonotype came up many times. The chain employs TRBV12-3 or TRBV12-4 and TRBJ1-5; D call uncertain. Trimming stripped 3 bases from V and 5 bases from J, with 11 bases between. This CDR3 contains 14 residues. The CDR3 sequence: CASSFGQFDQPQHF. Written as DNA, the CDR3 is TGTGCCAGCAGTTTCGGCCAGTTCGATCAGCCCCAGCATTTT.

The gene calls are TRBV2 and TRBJ2-1; D not resolved. The CDR3 is 15 amino acids. V was clipped by 2 bases and J by 0 bases, with 8 bases between them. Germline CDR1 reads SNHLY; CDR2 reads FYNNEI. Here the CDR3 reads CASSEPVSSYNEQFF. In nucleotides, the CDR3 is TGTGCCAGCAGTGAACCGGTGAGCTCCTACAATGAGCAGTTCTTC.

V usage is TRBV2 and J usage is TRBJ1-1, with TRBD1 as a possible D gene (5 bases). This CDR3 spans 16 amino acids. Trimming pared 5 bases from V and 2 bases from J, leaving 18 bases between. CDR1 and CDR2 from the germline V gene are SNHLY and FYNNEI. The CDR3 DNA follows: TGTGCCAGCAGTCCAAAGGGCGACAGAGCTAACACTGAAGCTTTCTTT. Its translation: CASSPKGDRANTEAFF.

This clonotype was seen repeatedly, ten times or more. The CDR3 bases are TGTGCCAGCAGCTTTAAACAGGGGGATGAGCAGTTCTTC. Translating it yields CASSFKQGDEQFF. V usage is TRBV7-6 and J usage is TRBJ2-1, with 8 nucleotides matching TRBD1. V lost 3 bases, J lost 8 bases, and 3 bases stayed unmatched. CDR1 is SGHVS and CDR2 is FNYEAQ in the germline V gene. The CDR3 loop spans 13 amino acids.

Only a few counts were recorded for this clonotype. The V and J genes are TRBV15 and TRBJ1-1, with D unresolved. Germline V lookup: CDR1 LNHNV, CDR2 YYDKDF (reference sequence). The ends were cut back, 6 bases at V and 5 bases at J, with 7 bases in the middle. The CDR3 is 11 residues long. Here the CDR3 reads CATSFGTEAFF. CDR3 DNA: TGTGCCACCAGTTTTGGTACTGAAGCTTTCTTT.

As DNA, the CDR3 is TGCAGCGTTGAAGATAGAGGACAGGGGTATGGTGAAGCTTTCTTT. Its protein product is CSVEDRGQGYGEAFF. The chain carries TRBV29-1 and TRBJ1-1; TRBD1 matches at 9 bases. J gave up 7 bases and V 0 bases, and 9 bases lay outside the gene matches. Germline V gene sequence: CDR1 SQVTM, CDR2 ANQGSEA. The length of the CDR3 is 15 residues.